A single sample gave rise to the 21 T cell receptor beta chains below, sequenced in a study of control samples from healthy donors and cancer patients. This table comes from immunoSEQ multiplex PCR, and its TCRdb copy is limited to in-frame clones, with some not included. The sample consists of some 140,000 clones, around 90% of them appearing once. The sequenced sample consisted of blood. The receptors here all came from a man younger than 40 in good health.

V is TRBV27 and J is TRBJ2-2, with 8 bases lining up with TRBD2. V gave up 0 bases and J gave up 1 base; unmatched junction bases: 10. CDR1 and CDR2 from the germline V gene are MNHEY and SMNVEV (reference sequence). This CDR3 spans 19 amino acids. The CDR3 coding sequence is TGTGCCAGCAGTTTATCAAGCCAGACGGGACTAGGGAACACCGGGGAGCTGTTTTTT. It codes for CASSLSSQTGLGNTGELFF.

V and J are TRBV7-9 and TRBJ1-5, with D unclear. Trimming removed 2 bases from V and 3 bases from J, with 8 bases in between. Germline lookup yields CDR1 SEHNR and CDR2 FQNEAQ (reference sequence). The CDR3 runs 14 residues. The CDR3 spells CASSLLGNNQPQHF. The CDR3, as DNA: TGTGCCAGCAGCTTATTAGGGAACAATCAGCCCCAGCATTTT.

This chain uses TRBV4-1 with TRBJ1-5, with D possibly TRBD1 on 5 matching bases. Germline-derived CDR1 and CDR2 are MGHRA and YSYEKL. V lost 4 bases, J lost 3 bases, and 13 bases lay in between. The CDR3 totals 15 residues. The CDR3: CASSRMGGFNQPQHF. In nucleotides, the CDR3 is TGCGCCAGCAGCCGAATGGGGGGATTCAATCAGCCCCAGCATTTT.

The chain joins TRBV6-4 to TRBJ2-3; 11 bases line up with TRBD2. CDR1 MRHNA and CDR2 SNTAGT come from the germline V gene. V shed 4 bases, J shed 5 bases, and the junction held 5 bases outside the gene matches. This CDR3 comprises 15 residues. The CDR3 coding sequence is TGTGCCAGCAGTGTACTAGCGGGAGTTCGAGATACGCAGTATTTT. As protein: CASSVLAGVRDTQYF.

This chain uses TRBV15 with TRBJ2-2, with D possibly being TRBD2 (5 bases). This CDR3 is built from 16 residues. V dropped 2 bases and J dropped 0 bases, with 10 bases sitting between them. CDR1 and CDR2 (germline): LNHNV, YYDKDF (reference sequence). The CDR3 DNA reads TGTGCCACCAGCAGACCCCTAGCCACGAACACCGGGGAGCTGTTTTTT. Amino acids: CATSRPLATNTGELFF.

The chain carries TRBV4-2 and TRBJ2-2, with no clear D. This CDR3 spans 11 amino acids. V lost 2 bases to trimming and J lost 5 bases, with 0 bases between them. Germline V gene lookup returns CDR1 LGHNA and CDR2 YNFKEQ. CDR3 sequence: CASSQTGELFF. The CDR3 bases are TGTGCCAGCAGCCAAACCGGGGAGCTGTTTTTT.

This rearrangement joins TRBV4-2 to TRBJ2-1, with a possible D match to TRBD2 (5 bases). The germline gives CDR1 LGHNA, CDR2 YNFKEQ. This CDR3 has 15 residues. V dropped 4 bases and J dropped 4 bases, with 14 bases sitting between them. CDR3 region: CASSRTQERYNEQFF. DNA of the CDR3: TGTGCCAGCAGCCGTACCCAGGAGCGGTACAATGAGCAGTTCTTC.

This clone was seen just once. The genes are TRBV6-5 and TRBJ2-7, with 11 bases identical to TRBD2. The CDR3 totals 15 residues. From germline, CDR1 is MNHEY and CDR2 SVGAGI. With V trimmed by 5 bases and J by 2 bases, 5 bases remained unmatched. In DNA, the CDR3 is TGTGCCAGCAGTAACAGACTAGCGGGGCCCTACGAGCAGTACTTC. Its translation: CASSNRLAGPYEQYF.

The V call is TRBV7-8, the J call TRBJ1-3; D is unresolved. Trimming stripped 4 bases from V and 9 bases from J, with 22 bases between. This CDR3 has 16 residues. CDR1 is SGHVS and CDR2 is FQNEAQ in the germline V gene. The CDR3 nucleotides read TGTGCCAGCAGCTCGTCGGGAGTCCCCTTAAGGAGCACCATATATTTT. Protein product: CASSSSGVPLRSTIYF.

This clone was seen just once. This chain uses TRBV7-3 with TRBJ2-5, with 12 positions matching TRBD2. This CDR3 has 19 residues. Germline lookup yields CDR1 SGHTA and CDR2 FQGTGA. Trimming took 3 bases from V and 0 from J; bases not matched to a gene: 11. The CDR3 bases are TGTGCCAGCAGCTTGAATTTGGGACTAGCGGGCTGGTACCAAGAGACCCAGTACTTC. It translates to CASSLNLGLAGWYQETQYF.

The rearrangement links TRBV3-1 (or the pseudogene TRBV3-2) to TRBJ2-1, with 10 bases lining up with TRBD2. CDR1 and CDR2 from the germline V gene are LGHDT and YNNKEL (reference sequence). This CDR3 is built from 20 residues. Losses at the gene ends were 2 bases for V and 0 bases for J; bases not matched to a gene: 13. The CDR3 is CASSQRVSGRSPSSYNEQFF. DNA of the CDR3: TGTGCCAGCAGCCAACGGGTTAGCGGGAGGAGCCCGAGCTCCTACAATGAGCAGTTCTTC.

V usage is TRBV12-3 or TRBV12-4 and J usage is TRBJ1-1, with D uncertain. V lost 0 bases, J lost 0 bases, and 2 bases lay in between. The CDR3 covers 13 residues. This CDR3 reads CASSLAVNTEAFF. In DNA form, the CDR3 reads TGTGCCAGCAGTTTAGCAGTGAACACTGAAGCTTTCTTT.

This chain joins TRBV29-1 and TRBJ2-3; 10 nucleotides match TRBD2. Germline CDR1 and CDR2: SQVTM and ANQGSEA. The ends lost 7 bases at V and 5 bases at J; junction bases unmatched: 12. The CDR3 covers 15 residues. CDR3 in DNA: TGCAGCGCCGGAAGATTAGCGGGAGGAGGAGATACGCAGTATTTT. Translation: CSAGRLAGGGDTQYF.

The chain recombines TRBV6-2 or TRBV6-3 with TRBJ1-1, with no clear D. The V and J ends lost 5 bases and 1 base respectively, with 5 bases between them. This CDR3 region has 12 residues. CDR1 and CDR2 from the germline V gene are MNHEY and SVGEGT. Here the CDR3 reads CASSDPNTEAFF. In DNA, the CDR3 is TGTGCCAGCAGTGACCCGAACACTGAAGCTTTCTTT.

V is TRBV10-1 and J is TRBJ2-7; D could derive from TRBD1 or TRBD2 (5 bases each). The germline V and J ends were trimmed by 7 bases and 3 bases, with 13 bases remaining between them. The CDR3 is 13 amino acids. Germline CDR1 reads WNHNN; CDR2 reads SYGVQD (reference sequence). The CDR3, as DNA: TGCGCCAGCAAGGTGGGACCATGCTACGAGCAGTACTTC. This encodes CASKVGPCYEQYF.

The chain links TRBV5-4 to TRBJ2-3; D is unclear. V shed 9 bases and J shed 1 base, with 9 bases lying between them. CDR3 length: 12 residues. Germline V lookup: CDR1 SGHNT, CDR2 YYREEE (reference sequence). In nucleotides, the CDR3 is TGTGCCATACTGGATGGCACAGATACGCAGTATTTT. Amino acid sequence: CAILDGTDTQYF.

The CDR3 protein is CASSPGTSGRRYEQYF. Here the CDR3 DNA reads TGCGCCAGCAGCCCCGGGACTAGCGGGAGACGGTACGAGCAGTACTTC. The rearrangement uses TRBV5-1 and TRBJ2-7, with 14 bases identical to TRBD2. V was clipped by 4 bases and J by 4 bases; unmatched bases: 7. Per the germline V gene, CDR1 is SGHRS and CDR2 is YFSETQ. The CDR3 loop spans 16 amino acids.

This clone was observed a single time. CDR3 protein: CASSLWQGAHGYTF. The CDR3 DNA reads TGTGCCAGCAGTTTGTGGCAGGGGGCGCACGGCTACACCTTC. This chain links TRBV28 with TRBJ1-2; 8 nucleotides line up with TRBD1. This CDR3 has 14 residues. Per the germline V gene, CDR1 is MDHEN and CDR2 is SYDVKM. V lost 3 bases to trimming and J lost 8 bases; unmatched junction nucleotides: 8.

J is TRBJ2-3 and V is TRBV7-2; 9 bases line up with TRBD2. The germline CDR1 and CDR2 sequences are SGHTA and FQGNSA. V shed 7 bases and J 6 bases; nucleotides not matched to a gene: 14. This CDR3 region has 16 residues. The CDR3 region has the DNA TGTGCCAGCAACCCGTGGGTAGCGGGAGAAGCGGATACGCAGTATTTT. It codes for CASNPWVAGEADTQYF.

The rearrangement joins TRBV28 to TRBJ2-1, with 8 bases fitting TRBD2. Germline V gene sequence: CDR1 MDHEN, CDR2 SYDVKM. Trimming took 0 bases from V and 6 from J; bases not matched to a gene: 7. CDR3 length: 16 amino acids. Written as DNA, the CDR3 is TGTGCCAGCAGTTTATGGGGGAGCGGGAGAGCCAATGAGCAGTTCTTC. Translating it yields CASSLWGSGRANEQFF.

The rearrangement uses TRBV6-5 and TRBJ2-7; TRBD1 aligns across 9 bases. Germline assignment: CDR1 MNHEY and CDR2 SVGAGI. The V and J ends lost 6 bases and 4 bases, in that order; junction bases with no gene match: 4. The CDR3 has 13 residues. This CDR3 is CASSRDRVYEQYF. The CDR3 DNA reads as TGTGCCAGCAGCCGGGACAGGGTGTACGAGCAGTACTTC.